This T cell receptor (beta chain) was recorded in a study of blood T cell repertoires in COVID-19. Across the whole study: Acute and convalescent COVID-19 samples came from the United States, Italy and Spain. In each case, the material was cDNA or gDNA derived from T cells, B-cell-depleted T cells, or PBMCs.

V shed 1 base and J 2 bases; nucleotides not matched to a gene: 5. CDR3 length equals 16 residues. Germline V gene sequence: CDR1 GTSNPN, CDR2 SVGIG (reference sequence). Original processing notes: Amplification from reference gene primers served as the basis for estimated nucleated cell counts. Only in-frame clones appear in the TCRdb table, and some are missing; sequencing was by immunoSEQ multiplex PCR. V, J and clone size reflect that table, while D and trimming were determined from the DNA. The sample comprises approximately 170,000 clones, over 75% of which are singletons, and 10% to 15% rests with the top ten.

Sequencing input: peripheral blood. This sequence was found in an older man who had recovered from COVID-19. J is TRBJ2-1 and V is TRBV30, with 10 bases matching TRBD2. The CDR3 protein is CAWSEQLAGPYNEQFF. In DNA form, the CDR3 reads TGTGCCTGGAGTGAACAACTAGCGGGGCCCTACAATGAGCAGTTCTTC. The full variable domain, completed using reference TRBV30 and TRBJ2-1, is SQTIHQWPATLVQPVGSPLSLECTVEGTSNPNLYWYRQAAGRGLQLLFYSVGIGQISSEVPQNLSASRPQDRQFILSSKKLLLSDSGFYLCAWSEQLAGPYNEQFFGPGTRLTVL.